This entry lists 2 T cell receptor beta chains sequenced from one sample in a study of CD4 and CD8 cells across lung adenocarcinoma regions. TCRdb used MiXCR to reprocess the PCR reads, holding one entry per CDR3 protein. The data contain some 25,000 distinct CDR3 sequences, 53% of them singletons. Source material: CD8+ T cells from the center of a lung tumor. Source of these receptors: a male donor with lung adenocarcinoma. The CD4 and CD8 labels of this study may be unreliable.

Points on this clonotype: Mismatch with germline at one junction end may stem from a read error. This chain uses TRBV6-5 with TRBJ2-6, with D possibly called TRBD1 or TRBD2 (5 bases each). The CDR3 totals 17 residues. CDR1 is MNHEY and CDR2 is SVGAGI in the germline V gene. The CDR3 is CASSYLGPDPGSYVQNF. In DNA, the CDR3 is TGTGCCAGCAGTTACCTGGGACCAGATCCTGGCTCCTACGTCCAGAACTTC.

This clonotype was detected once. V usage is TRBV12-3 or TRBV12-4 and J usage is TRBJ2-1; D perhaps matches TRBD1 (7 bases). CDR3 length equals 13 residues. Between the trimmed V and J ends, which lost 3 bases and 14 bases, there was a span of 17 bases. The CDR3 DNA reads TGTGCCAGCAGTTTTACGCGGGACAGCGCTAAGTTCTTC. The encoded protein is CASSFTRDSAKFF.